The present T cell receptor (beta chain) was sequenced within a study of Ad26.COV2.S vaccination and SARS-CoV-2 variants. Whole-study context: Vaccine-arm donor from the placebo-controlled COV1001 Ad26.COV2.S trial. Once, or twice with 56 days between doses, Ad26.COV2.S was given intramuscularly.

Remarks on this clone: What it recognizes is unknown.

V was shortened by 6 bases and J by 4 bases, with 13 bases between the two germline ends. Germline CDR1 MDHEN, CDR2 SYDVKM. The CDR3 loop spans 13 amino acids. Profiled with immunoSEQ multiplex PCR; TCRdb holds only in-frame clones, not every one. The sample has a few hundred thousand clones; approximately 92% are singletons. This sample's treatment: 15 to 20 received Ad26.COV2.S at low or high dose, single or two shots; 5 received placebo; per-sample allocation not given. Day 63 after the first injection of vaccine or placebo was the sampling time. Points from the study as a whole: Total T cell responses were possibly underestimated by TCR breadth and depth analyses. Recipients of vaccine and of placebo showed similar breadth of their non-spike TCR repertoires.

The source of this sequence is a person aged 18-60 years who received the Ad26.COV2.S COVID-19 vaccine or a placebo. The rearrangement links TRBV28 to TRBJ2-7; D uncertain. The specimen comprised peripheral blood, sampled in a trial of Ad26.COV2.S vaccine versus placebo. In DNA form, the CDR3 reads TGTGCCAGCAGGCCGCCTGGGGTTTACGAGCAGTACTTC. Translating it yields CASRPPGVYEQYF.